This T cell receptor beta chain comes out of a study of identical twins. Trimming left V 3 bases short and J 6 bases short, with 12 bases between. The germline V gene encodes CDR1 KGHSH and CDR2 LQKENI. The CDR3 runs 14 residues. The study's findings and limits: In beta out-of-frame sequences, the excess sharing between twins was weaker. The presence of invariant MAIT and iNKT cells could partly confound analyses of zero-insertion sequences.

This clonotype was seen at least ten times. Antigen specificity is unknown. TCRdb redid the calling of the 5' RACE reads with MiXCR, one entry per CDR3 protein. The table shows approximately 600,000 distinct CDR3 sequences, with under 8.5% occurring only once. These data were also filed under a second study, of yellow fever vaccine responses in identical twins.

Material: PBMCs. The clonotype originates from a woman under 30 in good health. The V gene is TRBV18, the J gene TRBJ1-5; weak D call: TRBD1 (6 bases). As DNA, the CDR3 is TGTGCCAGCTCACCTACTACAGGGTCTCAGCCCCAGCATTTT. This gives the protein CASSPTTGSQPQHF.